The rows below give T cell receptor beta chains drawn from one sample of a study of technical replicates of blood from several donors. Method: immunoSEQ multiplex PCR; TCRdb's copy keeps in-frame clones and lacks some. The sample holds roughly 80,000 clones, around 93% seen once. Sequencing input: T cells isolated from PBMCs. The receptors were sampled from a human donor in good health. The conserved cysteine and the conserved F or W are not part of the CDR3 here. Clone sizes are given selectively: once, few, many, or a class where the clone is expanded.

clone_size,v_call,cdr3_aa
NA,TRBV5-1,ASSFSRQIHEQY
NA,TRBV4-2,ASSQRETYNEQF
NA,TRBV19,ASSIDYPSVSPLH
NA,TRBV19,ASSIGGTAYHSGNTIY
NA,TRBV28,ASSTNRGVGTEAF
NA,TRBV27,ASSLFGLAALDEQY
NA,TRBV5-6,ASSSFGGLQPQH
NA,TRBV28,ASSSQGSNYGYT
NA,TRBV7-6,ASSSQRTNEQF
NA,TRBV19,ASSMDKRTTEAF
NA,TRBV19,ASSIKGQGETEAF
NA,TRBV7-6,ASTNTVNTEAF
NA,TRBV19,ASSLRGTEAF
NA,TRBV7-9,ASSYDRMPGNTIY
NA,TRBV9,ASSPGVSNQPQH
NA,TRBV23-1,ASSQPGFRNQPQH
NA,TRBV5-1,ASSFRTVNTEAF
NA,TRBV7-8,ASSHWQGFSSFYEQY
NA,TRBV19,ASSIGASTEAF
NA,TRBV5-1,ASSRSGDVLAETQY
NA,TRBV5-1,ASSSGGTGDEKLF
once,TRBV4-2,ASSQDDSKTQY
NA,TRBV6-1,ASSATVQAF
NA,TRBV19,ASSIWDRAFNQPQH
NA,TRBV28,ASRRGGAVGNYGYT
NA,TRBV30,AWSDTIQGVLTGNTIY
NA,TRBV25-1,ASSEGGGFDYGYT
NA,TRBV4-1,ASSPGWVRYEQY
once,TRBV6-6,ASSSGQGGGNTEAF
NA,TRBV2,ASRGTTNEQF
NA,TRBV6-1,ASSEARVGGYT
NA,TRBV29-1,SVSHRQGGGYT
once,TRBV27,ASSFSRSPSSDKDTGELF
NA,TRBV27,ASSLLGQDSYGYT
NA,TRBV7-9,ASSLHRQDPYNTGELF
NA,TRBV5-1,ASSPAGVWVLRTDTQY
NA,TRBV5-1,ASSLGTGQETQY
NA,TRBV5-1,ASSPNAAAGQPQH
NA,TRBV30,AWSWLGNTEAF
NA,TRBV29-1,SVRDGLNTGELF